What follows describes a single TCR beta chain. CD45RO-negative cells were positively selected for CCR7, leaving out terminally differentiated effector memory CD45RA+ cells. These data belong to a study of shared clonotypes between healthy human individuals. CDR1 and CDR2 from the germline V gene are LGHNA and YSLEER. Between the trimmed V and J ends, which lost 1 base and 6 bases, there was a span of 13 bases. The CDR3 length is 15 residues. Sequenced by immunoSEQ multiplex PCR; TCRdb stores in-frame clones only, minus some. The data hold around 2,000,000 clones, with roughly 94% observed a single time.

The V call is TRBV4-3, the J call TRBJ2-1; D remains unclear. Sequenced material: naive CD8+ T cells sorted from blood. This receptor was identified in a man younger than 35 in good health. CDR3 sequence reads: CASSQGPNPPNEQFF. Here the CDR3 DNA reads TGCGCCAGCAGCCAAGGGCCCAATCCCCCCAATGAGCAGTTCTTC.